The 22 T cell receptor beta chains listed next were all sequenced from one sample in a study of blood T cells in healthy people across ages. With a J-beta primer mix and a sample-barcoded 5' primer, a second PCR ran about 7 to 12 cycles. TCRdb reprocessed the 5' RACE reads via MiXCR and lists one record per CDR3 protein. The sample consists of some 670,000 distinct CDR3 sequences, roughly half of them appearing once. Sequenced: blood. These receptors all stem from a woman aged 80 or over in good health.

Only one count was recorded for this clonotype. The V and J genes are TRBV12-3 or TRBV12-4 and TRBJ2-1; D may match TRBD1 or TRBD2 (7 bases each). CDR3 length: 15 amino acids. Trimming shortened V by 6 bases and J by 5 bases, and 17 bases separated the two germline ends. For the CDR3, the DNA is TGTGCCAGCAGCCTTCAGGGGGGGAAACACAATGAGCAGTTCTTC. Translating gives CASSLQGGKHNEQFF.

This clonotype has ten or more counts. The rearrangement joins TRBV29-1 to TRBJ2-3; weak D call: TRBD2 (6 bases). The germline V gene encodes CDR1 SQVTM and CDR2 ANQGSEA. With 3 bases removed from V and 4 bases from J, the gap between germline ends came to 11 bases. The CDR3 contains 13 residues. The CDR3: CSVDGVAADTQYF. In DNA form, the CDR3 reads TGCAGCGTTGATGGGGTAGCGGCAGATACGCAGTATTTT.

Concerning this clonotype: A much larger clone differs from this one at a single base, so this may be a read error. The rearrangement links TRBV6-4 to TRBJ2-1, with D perhaps matching TRBD2 (6 bases). Germline V gene sequence: CDR1 MRHNA, CDR2 SNTAGT. The CDR3 length is 13 residues. The chain's CDR3 is CAGSPEEGHEQFF. CDR3 in DNA: TGTGCCGGCAGCCCAGAGGAGGGCCATGAGCAGTTCTTC.

The chain carries TRBV4-2 and TRBJ2-7; D not resolved. The length of the CDR3 is 15 residues. Looked up from germline, CDR1 is LGHNA and CDR2 is YNFKEQ. Trimming pared 0 bases from V and 4 bases from J, leaving 13 bases between. The CDR3 region is CASSQESMQIYEQYF. DNA for the CDR3: TGTGCCAGCAGCCAAGAATCTATGCAAATTTACGAGCAGTACTTC.

This chain links TRBV28 with TRBJ2-5; no definite D call. The V and J ends lost 7 bases and 7 bases respectively, with 16 bases between them. Germline CDR1 is MDHEN and CDR2 is SYDVKM. The length of the CDR3 is 13 residues. The CDR3 DNA follows: TGTGCCAGCAACTCATATTCGGTGGTGACCCAGTACTTC. It specifies CASNSYSVVTQYF.

This clonotype came up many times. This chain uses TRBV7-3 with TRBJ2-3; D perhaps matches TRBD1 (6 bases). In germline, CDR1 is SGHTA, CDR2 FQGTGA. V lost 4 bases, J lost 6 bases, and 11 bases lay in between. The CDR3 is 13 amino acids. CDR3 nucleotides: TGTGCCAGCAGCTCAAACAGGGAGGATACGCAGTATTTT. Amino acids: CASSSNREDTQYF.

This clonotype appeared a few times. This chain links TRBV20-1 with TRBJ1-5; D is unresolved. Trimming stripped 3 bases from V and 4 bases from J, with 16 bases between. This CDR3 has 15 amino acids. CDR1 and CDR2 from the germline V gene are DFQATT and SNEGSKA (reference sequence). CDR3 in amino acids: CSASKFSASNQPQHF. CDR3 nucleotide sequence: TGCAGTGCTAGCAAGTTTTCTGCTTCGAATCAGCCCCAGCATTTT.

This chain links TRBV11-2 with TRBJ2-7, with D perhaps TRBD2 (7 bases). This CDR3 comprises 14 residues. V lost 5 bases and J lost 3, with 14 bases in between. Germline V gene lookup returns CDR1 SGHAT and CDR2 FQNNGV. CDR3 coding DNA: TGTGCCAGCAGCCCGGGGGGCAGCCACTACGAGCAGTACTTC. Translation: CASSPGGSHYEQYF.

The chain carries TRBV5-1 and TRBJ2-3, with 7 bases lining up with TRBD1. Germline V gene data show CDR1 as SGHRS and CDR2 as YFSETQ. The J segment lost 0 bases and the V segment lost 4 bases, leaving 5 bases of the junction unmatched. The CDR3 is made up of 15 amino acids. This CDR3 is CASSGNRGSTDTQYF. The DNA of the CDR3 is TGCGCCAGCAGCGGTAACAGGGGCAGCACAGATACGCAGTATTTT.

Note on this clonotype: At one end, the junction sequence differs from germline, possibly due to a read error. This chain links TRBV20-1 with TRBJ2-1; 8 bases align to TRBD2. The CDR3 consists of 16 residues. The V gene's germline CDR1 is DFQATT and CDR2 SNEGSKA (reference sequence). The CDR3 DNA is TGCAGTGCTCCTGGGGCGGGGGGTGACTCCTACAAGGAGCAGTTCTTC. Protein sequence: CSAPGAGGDSYKEQFF.

This clonotype was seen only a few times. The chain carries TRBV12-3 or TRBV12-4 and TRBJ1-5; D remains unclear. V was pared by 5 bases and J by 7 bases, with 15 bases between. The CDR3 is made up of 14 amino acids. CDR3 region: CASSTSPPRQPQHF. The CDR3 DNA sequence: TGTGCCAGCAGTACCTCCCCGCCCCGGCAGCCCCAGCATTTT.

The V call is TRBV20-1, the J call TRBJ2-5; no clear D gene. This CDR3 contains 15 residues. The V end was cut by 0 bases, the J end by 2 bases, with 13 bases between. Germline V gene lookup returns CDR1 DFQATT and CDR2 SNEGSKA (reference sequence). The CDR3 nucleotides are TGCAGTGCTAGAGATGGGAAAGAGGCGCAAGAGACCCAGTACTTC. As protein: CSARDGKEAQETQYF.

This clonotype has a count of ten or more. V gene TRBV5-1 combines with J gene TRBJ1-2; D possibly corresponds to TRBD1 (5 bases). The V gene's germline CDR1 is SGHRS and CDR2 YFSETQ. The CDR3 runs to 12 residues. V gave up 2 bases and J gave up 7 bases, with 9 bases separating them. CDR3 protein: CASSFDGGGYTF. DNA of the CDR3: TGCGCCAGCAGCTTTGACGGGGGTGGCTACACCTTC.

The V and J genes are TRBV20-1 and TRBJ2-7; tentatively, D is TRBD1 or TRBD2 (5 bases each). Per the germline V gene, CDR1 is DFQATT and CDR2 is SNEGSKA (reference sequence). V lost 2 bases to trimming and J lost 0 bases, with 14 bases between them. The length of the CDR3 is 15 residues. The CDR3 is CSARSRGSRSYEQYF. The CDR3, as DNA: TGCAGTGCTAGATCCCGGGGCAGCCGCTCCTACGAGCAGTACTTC.

This clonotype was counted between two and nine times. CDR3 loop: CASSVQRAYNEQFF. In nucleotides, the CDR3 is TGTGCCAGCAGTGTCCAGCGGGCCTACAATGAGCAGTTCTTC. V is TRBV12-3 or TRBV12-4 and J is TRBJ2-1, with D perhaps TRBD2 (6 bases). CDR3 size: 14 residues. V lost 5 bases, J lost 2 bases, and 10 bases lay in between.

This clonotype was seen ten or more times. V and J are TRBV20-1 and TRBJ2-3, with D possibly matching TRBD2 (6 bases). V was shortened by 7 bases and J by 4 bases, with 12 bases between the two germline ends. Looked up from germline, CDR1 is DFQATT and CDR2 is SNEGSKA (reference sequence). The CDR3 covers 12 residues. In DNA form, the CDR3 reads TGCAGTGTACGCGGGAAGGCAGATACGCAGTATTTT. This translates into CSVRGKADTQYF.

This chain uses TRBV12-3 or TRBV12-4 with TRBJ2-3; D unclear. The ends were cut back, 5 bases at V and 2 bases at J, with 11 bases in the middle. The CDR3 covers 14 residues. CDR3 protein: CASSPPYDTDTQYF. CDR3 nucleotide sequence: TGTGCCAGCAGTCCACCATATGACACAGATACGCAGTATTTT.

Concerning this clonotype itself: A read error may be the cause here, since a much bigger clone is one base away. This chain uses TRBV28 with TRBJ2-1, with D possibly matching TRBD1 (6 bases). CDR1 is MDHEN, CDR2 SYDVKM, per germline. V was shortened by 1 base and J by 10 bases, with 17 bases between the two germline ends. This CDR3 spans 15 amino acids. The CDR3 reads CASSLYPRGPYEQFF. The CDR3 DNA is TGTGCCAGCAGTTTATATCCCAGGGGTCCCTACGAGCAGTTCTTC.

The genes are TRBV5-1 and TRBJ2-5, with 8 bases identical to TRBD2. Germline CDR1 reads SGHRS; CDR2 reads YFSETQ. The CDR3 contains 17 residues. Losses at the gene ends were 5 bases for V and 1 base for J; bases not matched to a gene: 13. CDR3: CASSLGSSGTSQETQYF. For the CDR3, the DNA is TGCGCCAGCAGTCTGGGCTCTTCCGGGACTAGCCAAGAGACCCAGTACTTC.

In its sample, this clonotype was seen a few times. The chain carries TRBV20-1 and TRBJ1-5, with D possibly being TRBD1 (6 bases). This CDR3 contains 15 residues. From germline, CDR1 is DFQATT and CDR2 SNEGSKA (reference sequence). Deletions cut 5 bases from V and 0 bases from J, with 14 bases between. The CDR3 DNA is TGCAGTGCTTCTTCGGACAGCTATAGCAATCAGCCCCAGCATTTT. Amino acid sequence: CSASSDSYSNQPQHF.

The table lists this clonotype with many counts. The chain joins TRBV20-1 to TRBJ2-3, with D possibly matching TRBD1 (5 bases). Trimming pared 7 bases from V and 2 bases from J, leaving 13 bases between. The CDR3 runs to 13 residues. Germline CDR1 and CDR2: DFQATT and SNEGSKA (reference sequence). The CDR3 DNA is TGCAGTGTCGAACGACAGTACACAGATACGCAGTATTTT. As protein: CSVERQYTDTQYF.

The sample holds many counts of this clonotype. The rearrangement links TRBV7-6 to TRBJ2-5; D is possibly TRBD2 (6 bases). Per the germline V gene, CDR1 is SGHVS and CDR2 is FNYEAQ. V lost 3 bases to trimming and J lost 10 bases, with 15 bases between them. The CDR3 spans 13 residues. CDR3 residues: CASSLALTEGQYF. In nucleotides, the CDR3 is TGTGCCAGCAGCTTGGCTTTGACGGAGGGCCAGTACTTC.